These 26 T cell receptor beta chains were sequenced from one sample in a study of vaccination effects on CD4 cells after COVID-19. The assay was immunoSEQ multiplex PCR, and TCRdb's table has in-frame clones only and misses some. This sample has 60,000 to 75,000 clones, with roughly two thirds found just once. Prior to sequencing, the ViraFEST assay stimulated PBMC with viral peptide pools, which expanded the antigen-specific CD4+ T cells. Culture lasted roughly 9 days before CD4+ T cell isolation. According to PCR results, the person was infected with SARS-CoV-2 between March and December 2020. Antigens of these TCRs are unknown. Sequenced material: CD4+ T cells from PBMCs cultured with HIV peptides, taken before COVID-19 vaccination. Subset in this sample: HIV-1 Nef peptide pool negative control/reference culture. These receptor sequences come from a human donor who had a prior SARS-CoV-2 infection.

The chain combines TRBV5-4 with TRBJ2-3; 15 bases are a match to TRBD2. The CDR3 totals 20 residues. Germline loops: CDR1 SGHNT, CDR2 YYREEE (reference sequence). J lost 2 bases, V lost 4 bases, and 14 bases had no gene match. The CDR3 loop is CASSEEPDGTSGGNTDTQYF. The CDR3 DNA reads TGTGCCAGCAGCGAAGAGCCGGACGGGACTAGCGGGGGGAACACAGATACGCAGTATTTT.

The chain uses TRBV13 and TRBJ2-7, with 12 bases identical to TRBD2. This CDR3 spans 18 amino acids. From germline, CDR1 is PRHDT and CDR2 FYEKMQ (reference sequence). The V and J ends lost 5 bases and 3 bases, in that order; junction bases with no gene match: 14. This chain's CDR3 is CASSPRTSGGTIYYEQYF. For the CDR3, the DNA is TGTGCCAGCAGCCCAAGAACTAGCGGGGGGACTATTTACTACGAGCAGTACTTC.

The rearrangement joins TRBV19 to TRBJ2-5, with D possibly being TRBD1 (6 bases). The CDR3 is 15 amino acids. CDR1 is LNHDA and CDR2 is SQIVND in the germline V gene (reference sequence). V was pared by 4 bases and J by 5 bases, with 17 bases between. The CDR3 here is CASSKTGNGWETQYF. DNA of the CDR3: TGTGCCAGTAGTAAAACAGGGAATGGTTGGGAGACCCAGTACTTC.

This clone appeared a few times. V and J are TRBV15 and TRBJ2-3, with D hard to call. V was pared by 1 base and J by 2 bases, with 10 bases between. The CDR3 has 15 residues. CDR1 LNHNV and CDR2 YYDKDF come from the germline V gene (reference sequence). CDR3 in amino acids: CATSRGGGVTDTQYF. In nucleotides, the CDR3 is TGTGCCACCAGCAGAGGAGGCGGTGTCACAGATACGCAGTATTTT.

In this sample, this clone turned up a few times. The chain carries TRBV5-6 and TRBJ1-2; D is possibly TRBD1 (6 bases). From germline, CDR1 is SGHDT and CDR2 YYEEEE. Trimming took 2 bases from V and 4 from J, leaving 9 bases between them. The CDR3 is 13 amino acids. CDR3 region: CASSLTGIYGYTF. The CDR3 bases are TGTGCCAGCAGCTTAACAGGGATCTATGGCTACACCTTC. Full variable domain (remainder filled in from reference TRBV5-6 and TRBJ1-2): DAGVTQSPTHLIKTRGQQVTLRCSPKSGHDTVSWYQQALGQGPQFIFQYYEEEERQRGNFPDRFSGHQFPNYSSELNVNALLLGDSALYLCASSLTGIYGYTFGSGTRLTVV.

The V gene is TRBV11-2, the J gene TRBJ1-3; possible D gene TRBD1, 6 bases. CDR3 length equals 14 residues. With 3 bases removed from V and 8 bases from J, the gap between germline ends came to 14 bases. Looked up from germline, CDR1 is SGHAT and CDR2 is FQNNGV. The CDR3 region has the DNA TGTGCCAGCAGCTTGGCAGGGGTGGGTGACACCATATATTTT. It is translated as CASSLAGVGDTIYF.

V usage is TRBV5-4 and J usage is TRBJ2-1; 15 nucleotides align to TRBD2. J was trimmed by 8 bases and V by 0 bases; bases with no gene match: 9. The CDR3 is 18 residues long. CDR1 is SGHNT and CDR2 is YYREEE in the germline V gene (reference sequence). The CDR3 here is CASSLARTSGGAWDEQFF. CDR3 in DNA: TGTGCCAGCAGCTTGGCGAGGACTAGCGGGGGGGCTTGGGATGAGCAGTTCTTC.

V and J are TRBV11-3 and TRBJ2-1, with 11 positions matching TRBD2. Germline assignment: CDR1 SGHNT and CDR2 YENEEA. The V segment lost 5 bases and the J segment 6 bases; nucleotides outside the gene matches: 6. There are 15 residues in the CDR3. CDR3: CASSALAGGLNEQFF. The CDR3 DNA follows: TGTGCCAGCAGCGCGTTAGCGGGAGGGCTCAATGAGCAGTTCTTC.

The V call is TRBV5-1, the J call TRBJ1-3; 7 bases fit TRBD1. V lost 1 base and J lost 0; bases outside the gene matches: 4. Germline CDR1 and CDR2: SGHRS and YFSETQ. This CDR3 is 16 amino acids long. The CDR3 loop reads CASSLLAGGSGNTIYF. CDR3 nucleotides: TGCGCCAGCAGCTTGCTCGCAGGGGGCTCTGGAAACACCATATATTTT.

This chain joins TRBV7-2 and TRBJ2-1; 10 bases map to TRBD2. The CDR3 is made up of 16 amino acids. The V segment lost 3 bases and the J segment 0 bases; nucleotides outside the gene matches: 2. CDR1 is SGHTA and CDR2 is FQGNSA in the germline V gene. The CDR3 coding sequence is TGTGCCAGCAGCTTGCTAGCGGGAGCCTCCTACAATGAGCAGTTCTTC. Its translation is CASSLLAGASYNEQFF.

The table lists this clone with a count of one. The CDR3 region is CASSFTPTDYQETQYF. The CDR3 DNA sequence: TGTGCCAGCAGCTTTACCCCGACAGACTACCAAGAGACCCAGTACTTC. This chain joins TRBV13 and TRBJ2-5; the D gene is possibly TRBD1 (5 bases). Germline-derived CDR1 and CDR2 are PRHDT and FYEKMQ (reference sequence). V was pared by 3 bases and J by 0 bases, with 14 bases between. This CDR3 has 16 amino acids.

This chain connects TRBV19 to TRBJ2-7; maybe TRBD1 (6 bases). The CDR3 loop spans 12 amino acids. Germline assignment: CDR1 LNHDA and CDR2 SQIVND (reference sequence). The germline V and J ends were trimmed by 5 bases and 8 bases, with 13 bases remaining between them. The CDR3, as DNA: TGTGCCAGTAGTTCAACCGGACAGAAGCAGTACTTC. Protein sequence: CASSSTGQKQYF.

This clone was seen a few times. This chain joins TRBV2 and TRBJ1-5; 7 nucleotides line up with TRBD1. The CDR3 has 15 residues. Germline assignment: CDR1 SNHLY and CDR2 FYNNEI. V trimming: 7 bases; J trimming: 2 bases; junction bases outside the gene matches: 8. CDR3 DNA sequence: TGTGCCAGCACCAACGACAGGGTGGGCAATCAGCCCCAGCATTTT. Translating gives CASTNDRVGNQPQHF. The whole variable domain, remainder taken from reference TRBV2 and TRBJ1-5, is EPEVTQTPSHQVTQMGQEVILRCVPISNHLYFYWYRQILGQKVEFLVSFYNNEISEKSEIFDDQFSVERPDGSNFTLKIRSTKLEDSAMYFCASTNDRVGNQPQHFGDGTRLSIL.

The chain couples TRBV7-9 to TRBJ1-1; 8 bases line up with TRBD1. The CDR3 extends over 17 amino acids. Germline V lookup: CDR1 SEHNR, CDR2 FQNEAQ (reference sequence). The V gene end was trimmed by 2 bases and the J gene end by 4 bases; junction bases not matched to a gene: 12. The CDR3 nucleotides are TGTGCCAGCAGCTTAAAAGGGACAGGAATTTTGGGCACTGAAGCTTTCTTT. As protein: CASSLKGTGILGTEAFF. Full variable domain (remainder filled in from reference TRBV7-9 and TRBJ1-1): DTGVSQNPRHKITKRGQNVTFRCDPISEHNRLYWYRQTLGQGPEFLTYFQNEAQLEKSRLLSDRFSAERPKGSFSTLEIQRTEQGDSAMYLCASSLKGTGILGTEAFFGQGTRLTVV.

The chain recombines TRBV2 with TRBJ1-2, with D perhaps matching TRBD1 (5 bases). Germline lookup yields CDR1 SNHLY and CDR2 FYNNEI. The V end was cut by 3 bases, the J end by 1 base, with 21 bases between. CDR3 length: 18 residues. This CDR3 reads CASSDVMLSGTNNYGYTF. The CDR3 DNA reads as TGTGCCAGCAGTGATGTAATGCTTAGTGGGACTAATAACTATGGCTACACCTTC.

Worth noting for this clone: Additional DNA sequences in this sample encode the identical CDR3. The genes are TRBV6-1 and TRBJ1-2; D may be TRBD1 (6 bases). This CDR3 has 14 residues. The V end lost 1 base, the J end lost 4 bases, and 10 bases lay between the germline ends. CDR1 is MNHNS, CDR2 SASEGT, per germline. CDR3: CASSEGGLGYGYTF. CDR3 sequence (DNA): TGTGCCAGCAGTGAAGGGGGGCTCGGCTATGGCTACACCTTC.

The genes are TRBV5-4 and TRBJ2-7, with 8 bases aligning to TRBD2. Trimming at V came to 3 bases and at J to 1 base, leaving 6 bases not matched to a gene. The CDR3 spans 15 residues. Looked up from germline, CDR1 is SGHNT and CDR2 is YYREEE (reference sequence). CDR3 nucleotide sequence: TGTGCCAGCAGCTCCCCCCTAGCGGGTTCCTACGAGCAGTACTTC. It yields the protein CASSSPLAGSYEQYF.

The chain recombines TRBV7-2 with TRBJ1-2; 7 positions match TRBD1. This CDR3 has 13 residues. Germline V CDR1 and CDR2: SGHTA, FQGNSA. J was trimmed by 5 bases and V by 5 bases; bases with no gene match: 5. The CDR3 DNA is TGTGCCAGCAGCGGGGACAGATTTTATGGCTACACCTTC. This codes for CASSGDRFYGYTF.

The CDR3 protein is CASSLGLAGYNEQFF. For the CDR3, the DNA is TGTGCCAGCAGCCTGGGACTAGCGGGCTACAATGAGCAGTTCTTC. The chain recombines TRBV7-8 with TRBJ2-1; TRBD2 agrees at 12 bases. The V segment lost 5 bases and the J segment 3 bases; nucleotides outside the gene matches: 2. The CDR3 runs 15 residues. Germline values: CDR1 SGHVS, CDR2 FQNEAQ. Combining the CDR3 with reference TRBV7-8 and TRBJ2-1 gives the whole variable domain GAGVSQSPRYKVAKRGQDVALRCDPISGHVSLFWYQQALGQGPEFLTYFQNEAQLDKSGLPSDRFFAERPEGSVSTLKIQRTQQEDSAVYLCASSLGLAGYNEQFFGPGTRLTVL.

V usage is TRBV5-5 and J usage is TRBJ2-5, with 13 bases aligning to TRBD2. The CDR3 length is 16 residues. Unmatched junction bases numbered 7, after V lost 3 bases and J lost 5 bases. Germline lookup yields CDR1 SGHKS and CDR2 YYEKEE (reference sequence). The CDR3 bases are TGTGCCAGCAGCTCGGGACTAGCGGGGTTTGGCGAGACCCAGTACTTC. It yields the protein CASSSGLAGFGETQYF.

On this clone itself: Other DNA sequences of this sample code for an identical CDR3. The CDR3 DNA sequence: TGCGCCAGCAGCCAAGACCGGAACACTGAAGCTTTCTTT. Translated: CASSQDRNTEAFF. The chain combines TRBV4-3 with TRBJ1-1; D remains unclear. The CDR3 contains 13 residues. V lost 0 bases to trimming and J lost 1 base, with 3 bases between them. The germline gives CDR1 LGHNA, CDR2 YSLEER.

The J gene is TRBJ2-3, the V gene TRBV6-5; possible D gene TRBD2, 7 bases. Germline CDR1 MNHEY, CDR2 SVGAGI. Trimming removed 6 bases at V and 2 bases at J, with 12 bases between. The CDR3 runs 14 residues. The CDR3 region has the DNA TGTGCCAGCAGACGGGGGGCCCACACAGATACGCAGTATTTT. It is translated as CASRRGAHTDTQYF.

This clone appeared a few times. The CDR3 sequence is CAWSRRTDTQYF. The CDR3 coding sequence is TGTGCCTGGAGTCGGCGCACAGATACGCAGTATTTT. This chain uses TRBV30 with TRBJ2-3; no clear D gene. This CDR3 has 12 amino acids. The V gene lost 2 bases and the J gene lost 1 base, with 4 bases spanning the gap. Germline V gene data show CDR1 as GTSNPN and CDR2 as SVGIG (reference sequence).

CDR3: CASQGIFSFSYEQYF. CDR3 sequence (DNA): TGTGCCAGCCAGGGGATCTTCTCCTTCTCCTACGAGCAGTACTTC. The V call is TRBV5-8, the J call TRBJ2-7; D may be TRBD1 (6 bases). The V gene lost 7 bases and the J gene lost 0 bases, with 17 bases spanning the gap. Germline CDR1 SGHTS, CDR2 YDEGEE. The CDR3 consists of 15 residues.

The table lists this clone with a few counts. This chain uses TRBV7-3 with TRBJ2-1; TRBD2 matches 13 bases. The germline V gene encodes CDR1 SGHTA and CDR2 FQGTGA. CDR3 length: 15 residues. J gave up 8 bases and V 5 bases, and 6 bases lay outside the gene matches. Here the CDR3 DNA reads TGTGCCAGCAGCGTGACGACTAGCGGGGGGTATGAGCAGTTCTTC. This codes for CASSVTTSGGYEQFF.

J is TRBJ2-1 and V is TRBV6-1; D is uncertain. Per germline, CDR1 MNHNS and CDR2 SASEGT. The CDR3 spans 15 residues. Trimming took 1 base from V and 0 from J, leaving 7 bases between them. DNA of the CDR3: TGTGCCAGCAGTGAAGTAGGAAGCTCCTACAATGAGCAGTTCTTC. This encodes CASSEVGSSYNEQFF.